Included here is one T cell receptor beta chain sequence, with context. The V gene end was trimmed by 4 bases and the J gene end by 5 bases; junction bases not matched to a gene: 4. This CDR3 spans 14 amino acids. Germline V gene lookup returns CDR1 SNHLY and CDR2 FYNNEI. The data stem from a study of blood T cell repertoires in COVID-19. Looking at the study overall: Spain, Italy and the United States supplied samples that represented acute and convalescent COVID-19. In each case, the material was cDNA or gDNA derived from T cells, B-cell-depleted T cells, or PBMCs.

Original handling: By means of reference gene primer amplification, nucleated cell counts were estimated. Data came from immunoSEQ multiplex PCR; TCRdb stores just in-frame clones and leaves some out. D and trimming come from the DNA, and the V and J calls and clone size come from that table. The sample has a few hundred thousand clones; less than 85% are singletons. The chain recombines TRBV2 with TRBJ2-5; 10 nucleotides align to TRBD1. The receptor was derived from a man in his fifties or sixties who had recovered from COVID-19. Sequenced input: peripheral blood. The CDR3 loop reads CASSGDRGWETQYF. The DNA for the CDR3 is TGTGCCAGCAGTGGGGACAGGGGCTGGGAGACCCAGTACTTC.